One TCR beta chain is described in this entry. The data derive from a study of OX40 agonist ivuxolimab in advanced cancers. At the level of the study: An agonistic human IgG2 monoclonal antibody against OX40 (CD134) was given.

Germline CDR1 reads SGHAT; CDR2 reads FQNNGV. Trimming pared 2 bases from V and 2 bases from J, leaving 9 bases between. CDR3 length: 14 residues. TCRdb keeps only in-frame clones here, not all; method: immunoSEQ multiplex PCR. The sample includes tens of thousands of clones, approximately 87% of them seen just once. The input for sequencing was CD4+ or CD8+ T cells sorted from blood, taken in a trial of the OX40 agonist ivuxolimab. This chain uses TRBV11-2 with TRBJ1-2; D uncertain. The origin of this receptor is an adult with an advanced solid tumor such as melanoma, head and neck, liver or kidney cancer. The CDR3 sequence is CASSLYGGNYGYTF. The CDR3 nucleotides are TGTGCCAGCAGCTTATATGGCGGAAACTATGGCTACACCTTC.